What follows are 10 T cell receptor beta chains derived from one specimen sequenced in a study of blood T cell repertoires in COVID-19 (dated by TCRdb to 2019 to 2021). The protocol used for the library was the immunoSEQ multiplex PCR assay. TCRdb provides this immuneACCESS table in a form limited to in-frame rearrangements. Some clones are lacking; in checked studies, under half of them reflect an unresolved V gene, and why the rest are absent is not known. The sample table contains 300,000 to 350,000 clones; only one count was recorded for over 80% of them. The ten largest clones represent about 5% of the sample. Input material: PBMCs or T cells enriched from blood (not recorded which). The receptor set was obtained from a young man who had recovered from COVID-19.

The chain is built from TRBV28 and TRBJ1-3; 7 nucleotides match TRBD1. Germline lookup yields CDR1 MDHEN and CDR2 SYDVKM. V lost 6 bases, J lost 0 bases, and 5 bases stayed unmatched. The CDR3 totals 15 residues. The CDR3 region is CASSPGTVSGNTIYF. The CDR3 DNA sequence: TGTGCCAGCAGCCCCGGGACAGTCTCTGGAAACACCATATATTTT. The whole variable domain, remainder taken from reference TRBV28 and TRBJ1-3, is DVKVTQSSRYLVKRTGEKVFLECVQDMDHENMFWYRQDPGLGLRLIYFSYDVKMKEKGDIPEGYSVSREKKERFSLILESASTNQTSMYLCASSPGTVSGNTIYFGEGSWLTVV.

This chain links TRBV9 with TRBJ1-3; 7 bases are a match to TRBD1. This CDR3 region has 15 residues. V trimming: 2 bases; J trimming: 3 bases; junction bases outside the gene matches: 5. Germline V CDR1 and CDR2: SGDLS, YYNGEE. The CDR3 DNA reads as TGTGCCAGCAGCGTCAGGGGGTATTTTGGAAACACCATATATTTT. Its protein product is CASSVRGYFGNTIYF.

CDR3 sequence reads: CASSVEGQNYGYTF. CDR3 DNA sequence: TGTGCCAGCAGTGTCGAAGGACAGAACTATGGCTACACCTTC. The chain couples TRBV2 to TRBJ1-2, with a possible D match to TRBD1 (6 bases). Germline V gene sequence: CDR1 SNHLY, CDR2 FYNNEI. V lost 4 bases and J lost 2, with 11 bases in between. This CDR3 contains 14 residues.

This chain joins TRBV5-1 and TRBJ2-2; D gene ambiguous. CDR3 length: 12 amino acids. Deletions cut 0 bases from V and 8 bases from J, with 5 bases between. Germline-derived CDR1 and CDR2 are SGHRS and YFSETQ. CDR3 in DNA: TGCGCCAGCAGCTTGGCCGGGGGGGAGCTGTTTTTT. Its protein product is CASSLAGGELFF. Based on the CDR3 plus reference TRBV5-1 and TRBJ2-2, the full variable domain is KAGVTQTPRYLIKTRGQQVTLSCSPISGHRSVSWYQQTPGQGLQFLFEYFSETQRNKGNFPGRFSGRQFSNSRSEMNVSTLELGDSALYLCASSLAGGELFFGEGSRLTVL.

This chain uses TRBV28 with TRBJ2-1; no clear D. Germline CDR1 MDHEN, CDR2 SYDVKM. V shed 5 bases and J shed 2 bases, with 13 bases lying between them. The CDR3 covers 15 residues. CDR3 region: CASSHFEEPYNEQFF. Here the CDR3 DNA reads TGTGCCAGCAGTCACTTCGAGGAGCCCTACAATGAGCAGTTCTTC.

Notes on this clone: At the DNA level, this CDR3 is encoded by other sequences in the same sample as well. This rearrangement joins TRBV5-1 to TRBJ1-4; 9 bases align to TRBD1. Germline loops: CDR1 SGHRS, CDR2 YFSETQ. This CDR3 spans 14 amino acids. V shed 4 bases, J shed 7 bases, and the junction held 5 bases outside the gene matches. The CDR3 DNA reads TGCGCCAGCAGCCCGGGACAGGGTGGTGAAAAACTGTTTTTT. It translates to CASSPGQGGEKLFF.

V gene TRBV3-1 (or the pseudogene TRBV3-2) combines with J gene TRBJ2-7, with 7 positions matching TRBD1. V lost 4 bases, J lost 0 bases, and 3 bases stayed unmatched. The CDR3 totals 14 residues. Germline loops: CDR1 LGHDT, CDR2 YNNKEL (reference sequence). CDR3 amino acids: CASSPRDSSYEQYF. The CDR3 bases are TGTGCCAGCAGCCCAAGGGACAGCTCCTACGAGCAGTACTTC.

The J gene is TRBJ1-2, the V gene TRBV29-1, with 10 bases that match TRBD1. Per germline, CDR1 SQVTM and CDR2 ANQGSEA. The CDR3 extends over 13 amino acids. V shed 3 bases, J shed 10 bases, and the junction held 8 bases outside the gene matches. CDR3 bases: TGCAGCGTTGACGGGGGACAGGGGTTTGTCTACACCTTC. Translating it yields CSVDGGQGFVYTF.

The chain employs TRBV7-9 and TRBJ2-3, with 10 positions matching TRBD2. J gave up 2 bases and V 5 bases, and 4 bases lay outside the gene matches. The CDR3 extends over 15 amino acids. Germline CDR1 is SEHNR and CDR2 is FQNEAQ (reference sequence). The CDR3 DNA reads TGTGCCAGCAGCCCGACTAGCGGGTACACAGATACGCAGTATTTT. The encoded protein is CASSPTSGYTDTQYF. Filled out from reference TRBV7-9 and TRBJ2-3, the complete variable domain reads DTGVSQNPRHKITKRGQNVTFRCDPISEHNRLYWYRQTLGQGPEFLTYFQNEAQLEKSRLLSDRFSAERPKGSFSTLEIQRTEQGDSAMYLCASSPTSGYTDTQYFGPGTRLTVL.

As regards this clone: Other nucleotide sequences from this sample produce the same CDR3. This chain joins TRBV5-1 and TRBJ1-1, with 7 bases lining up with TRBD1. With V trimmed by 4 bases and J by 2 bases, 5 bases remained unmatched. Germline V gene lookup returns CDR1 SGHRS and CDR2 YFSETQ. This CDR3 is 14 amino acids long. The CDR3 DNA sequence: TGCGCCAGCAGCCTAAGACAGGGTAACACTGAAGCTTTCTTT. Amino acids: CASSLRQGNTEAFF.